Listed below are T cell receptor beta chains from one sample, sequenced in a study of control samples from healthy donors and cancer patients. Produced via immunoSEQ multiplex PCR; TCRdb's table is partial and in-frame only. This table holds approximately 97,000 clones, approximately 92% found once. The sample taken for sequencing was blood. The receptors were sampled from a human donor in good health. The donor label of this sample is uncertain. The CDR3 runs from the conserved cysteine through the conserved F or W. D genes are given only for firm matches. Rows give clone size only sometimes, using once, few, many, or a class for an expanded clone.

D gene,V gene,clone size,J gene,CDR3 DNA,CDR3 protein
.,TRBV6-5,.,TRBJ1-1,TGTGCCAGCAGGCGTGGGAACACTGAAGCTTTCTTT,CASRRGNTEAFF
.,TRBV3-1/TRBV3-2,.,TRBJ2-7,TGTGCCAGCAGCCGAGGTGGGCAGGGGACTTACGAGCAGTACTTC,CASSRGGQGTYEQYF
.,TRBV5-1,once,TRBJ1-2,TGCGCCAGCAGCCAGGAGGGTCTAGGCTACACCTTC,CASSQEGLGYTF
.,TRBV21-1,.,TRBJ1-6,TGTGCCAGCAGCAATCCAGAGACAGGGGAAAATTCACCCCTCCACTTT,CASSNPETGENSPLHF
.,TRBV9,.,TRBJ1-2,TGTGCCAGCAGCGTAGCTTTAGACCCGTACAATGGCTACACCTTC,CASSVALDPYNGYTF
.,TRBV24-1,.,TRBJ2-3,TGTGCCACCAGTGAGTGGGGAATCCCAGATACGCAGTATTTT,CATSEWGIPDTQYF
.,TRBV2,.,TRBJ2-3,TGTGCCAGCAGTGAAGTTGTAGATACGCAGTATTTT,CASSEVVDTQYF
.,TRBV7-9,many,TRBJ2-1,TGTGCCAGCAGCCCGAACCGAGGGAACAATGAGCAGTTCTTC,CASSPNRGNNEQFF
TRBD1,TRBV6-2/TRBV6-3,.,TRBJ1-5,TGTGCCAGCAGTACCCACAGGGGAATCAATCAGCCCCAGCATTTT,CASSTHRGINQPQHF
TRBD1,TRBV19,.,TRBJ1-1,TGTGCCAGTAGTGTCACAGGGGCGCGGAACGCTGAAGCTTTCTTT,CASSVTGARNAEAFF
.,TRBV6-5,.,TRBJ2-3,TGTGCCAGCAGTTACGTTGGGGGAGGCATGACAGATACGCAGTATTTT,CASSYVGGGMTDTQYF
TRBD2,TRBV5-1,.,TRBJ2-3,TGCGCCAGCAGCCCTAGCGGGAGCACAGATACGCAGTATTTT,CASSPSGSTDTQYF
.,TRBV7-6,.,TRBJ2-2,TGTGCCAGCAGCCCCGGACTCTTCCCGGGGGAGCTGTTTTTT,CASSPGLFPGELFF
.,TRBV12-3/TRBV12-4,.,TRBJ2-1,TGTGCCAGCAGTTTCCCGGGGGTCCCTCAGTTCTTC,CASSFPGVPQFF
TRBD1,TRBV14,few,TRBJ1-1,TGTGCCAGCAGCCAAGTTCAGGGGGCTCGCGCTGAAGCTTTCTTT,CASSQVQGARAEAFF
.,TRBV11-2,.,TRBJ1-5,TGTGCCAGCAGCCCGACAAGGAGCAATCAGCCCCAGCATTTT,CASSPTRSNQPQHF
.,TRBV28,.,TRBJ2-3,TGTGCCAGCAGCCGAAGGTTAGATACGCAGTATTTT,CASSRRLDTQYF
.,TRBV5-1,.,TRBJ2-2,TGCGCCAGCAGCTTGGTGGGGGGCGTTCTCGGCGGGGAGCTGTTTTTT,CASSLVGGVLGGELFF
.,TRBV28,once,TRBJ2-3,TGTGCCAGCAGTGACATATACAGCACAGATACGCAGTATTTT,CASSDIYSTDTQYF
.,TRBV4-1,.,TRBJ1-2,TGCGCCAGCAGCCAATATGCTTCGTATGGCTACACCTTC,CASSQYASYGYTF
TRBD1,TRBV5-5,.,TRBJ2-1,TGTGCCAGCAGCTTGGGTCAGGGGGTGGACAATGAGCAGTTCTTC,CASSLGQGVDNEQFF
.,TRBV3-1/TRBV3-2,.,TRBJ1-3,TGTGCCAGCAGCCTTTTCCGAGCGGGGGGACCTAGGGGAAACACCATATATTTT,CASSLFRAGGPRGNTIYF
.,TRBV6-5,.,TRBJ2-3,TGTGCCAGCTACGGGGATAGCACAGATACGCAGTATTTT,CASYGDSTDTQYF
TRBD1,TRBV24-1,.,TRBJ2-1,TGTGCCACCAGTGATTTGATAGGGACAGGGAACTACAATGAGCAGTTCTTC,CATSDLIGTGNYNEQFF
.,TRBV7-2,.,TRBJ2-1,TGTGCCAGCAGCTTAGCGCAATCGGGGTACGTGTTCTTC,CASSLAQSGYVFF
.,TRBV6-5,.,TRBJ1-6,TGTGCCAGCAGTTCTCAACAGTTGGCTTATTCACCCCTCCACTTT,CASSSQQLAYSPLHF
.,TRBV5-4,.,TRBJ1-2,TGTGCCAGCAGCTTGGTAGCCGGACAGCACTATGGCTACACCTTC,CASSLVAGQHYGYTF
.,TRBV4-1,many,TRBJ1-5,TGCGCCAGCAGCCACAACAGGGCTATGGAGCCCCAGCATTTT,CASSHNRAMEPQHF
TRBD2,TRBV7-2,few,TRBJ2-3,TGTGCCAGCAGCTTGGGACTAGCGGGGGGGACTACAGATACGCAGTATTTT,CASSLGLAGGTTDTQYF
.,TRBV5-6,.,TRBJ1-1,TGTGCCAGCAGCTTCTGGGGGAACACTGAAGCTTTCTTT,CASSFWGNTEAFF
.,TRBV11-2,.,TRBJ2-3,TGTGCCAGCAGCCTAAACTCATATACGCAGTATTTT,CASSLNSYTQYF
.,TRBV6-5,.,TRBJ1-1,TGTGCCAGCAGTTACGTCACGTCCAACACTGAAGCTTTCTTT,CASSYVTSNTEAFF
TRBD1,TRBV7-6,.,TRBJ2-7,TGTGCCAGCAGCTTAGGGACAGGTGATGCCTACGAGCAGTACTTC,CASSLGTGDAYEQYF
TRBD2,TRBV7-2,.,TRBJ2-7,TGTGCCAGCAGCTTAAGGACGGGAAGACTAGCGGGGGGGAGGCACGAGCAGTACTTC,CASSLRTGRLAGGRHEQYF
TRBD2,TRBV30,.,TRBJ2-3,TGTGCCTGGTGTACTAGCGGGGGTACAGATACGCAGTATTTT,CAWCTSGGTDTQYF
TRBD1,TRBV2,.,TRBJ1-5,TGTGCCAGCAGTGGGGACAGTGGATATCAGCCCCAGCATTTT,CASSGDSGYQPQHF
TRBD2,TRBV16,once,TRBJ2-3,TGTGCCAGCAGCCAAATTAGAGCGGGGTCCTCTGGAGATACGCAGTATTTT,CASSQIRAGSSGDTQYF
.,TRBV18,.,TRBJ2-5,TGTGCCAGCTCACCATTAGGGGGAGAGACCCAGTACTTC,CASSPLGGETQYF
.,TRBV28,.,TRBJ1-5,TGTGCCAGCAGTTCAAACAATCAGCCCCAGCATTTT,CASSSNNQPQHF
.,TRBV29-1,.,TRBJ1-1,TGCAGCGTTGATGCCGGACGCCAGAACACTGAAGCTTTCTTT,CSVDAGRQNTEAFF
.,TRBV3-1/TRBV3-2,few,TRBJ1-1,TGTGCCAGCAGGGCCTCGAACACTGAAGCTTTCTTT,CASRASNTEAFF